A selection of T cell receptor beta chains follows, all from one sample in a study of cytomegalovirus exposure and HLA in healthy donors. Only in-frame clones appear in the TCRdb table, and some are missing; sequencing was by immunoSEQ multiplex PCR. The top ten hold less than 1.6% of the sample, which has about 170,000 clones, over 80% seen once. Input material: PBMCs. These receptor sequences come from a girl between 5 and 17 years old in good health and CMV-seropositive. Both conserved end residues are trimmed from each CDR3. The size of a clone is reported for some rows only, either as once, few or many, or as a class for expanded clones.

TRBJ2-3,NA,TRBV9,ASSQTSGNVGTQY
TRBJ2-1,few,TRBV6-4,ASSDSGGGGGEQF
TRBJ1-4,NA,TRBV15,ATSRVQGVKEKLF
TRBJ1-4,NA,TRBV5-4,ASSRDGMTTNEKLF
TRBJ2-3,NA,TRBV5-4,ASSLSSSGSDGPDTQY
TRBJ2-2,NA,TRBV7-3,ASSRTGGTGELF
TRBJ1-1,NA,TRBV10-3,AISSPTLNTEAF
TRBJ2-7,NA,TRBV27,ASSLRQGMGEQY
TRBJ2-1,NA,TRBV18,ASSPRSSGRYNEQF
TRBJ2-3,NA,TRBV7-2,ASSGTGLGDTQY
TRBJ1-2,NA,TRBV6-5,ASRLTGDYGYT
TRBJ2-3,once,TRBV7-2,ASSFQMTDTQY
TRBJ2-7,NA,TRBV4-3,ASSRDRGSYEQY
TRBJ1-1,NA,TRBV30,AWRRGQYTEAF
TRBJ1-4,once,TRBV27,ASSLTIGTANEKLF
TRBJ2-7,NA,TRBV2,ASRLGQAVYEQY
TRBJ1-2,NA,TRBV12-5,ASGLQGARGYT
TRBJ2-1,NA,TRBV5-1,ASSLDGGSNEQF
TRBJ2-1,NA,TRBV6-5,ASSRDFDNEQF
TRBJ1-1,NA,TRBV2,ASSEWDRVLNTEAF
TRBJ1-2,few,TRBV25-1,ASSKGTNYGYT
TRBJ1-2,NA,TRBV29-1,SVVVREGYGYT
TRBJ2-3,NA,TRBV5-4,ASSSRTTSTDTQY
TRBJ2-3,NA,TRBV10-1,ASKAGLSYTDTQY
TRBJ2-7,NA,TRBV14,ASSQWTGWAEQY
TRBJ1-5,NA,TRBV30,AWSVRTGNQPQH
TRBJ2-7,NA,TRBV28,ASSFGLTGPSYEQY
TRBJ1-3,once,TRBV9,ASSILDRNTIY
TRBJ2-6,NA,TRBV11-2,ASSFNSGANVLT
TRBJ2-3,once,TRBV10-1,ASSGHGRGADTQY
TRBJ1-6,NA,TRBV7-8,ASSSDRGASPLH
TRBJ2-1,NA,TRBV13,ASTLDRGPEQF
TRBJ1-2,once,TRBV19,ASSISGGGGYT
TRBJ2-2,NA,TRBV7-7,ASSRGLDTGELF
TRBJ2-1,NA,TRBV6-1,ASSPLGGANEQF
TRBJ2-5,few,TRBV2,ASSEDGGQGKEETQY
TRBJ1-1,NA,TRBV7-9,ASSWDRTEFTEAF
TRBJ2-5,NA,TRBV29-1,SVEDGTGYQETQY
TRBJ2-7,NA,TRBV29-1,SVEDGQGAYEQY
TRBJ2-1,NA,TRBV7-3,ASSLTSGYNEQF
TRBJ2-3,NA,TRBV7-9,ASSPPAGDRATDTQY
TRBJ2-5,NA,TRBV7-2,ASRDRTGLAFPQETQY
TRBJ2-2,once,TRBV7-2,ASSVRQGVGTGELF
TRBJ1-5,NA,TRBV2,ASSDLRTGRHQPQH
TRBJ1-1,NA,TRBV29-1,SVGGVPGGTEAF
TRBJ2-1,NA,TRBV19,ASSMGSGGNNEQF
TRBJ2-7,once,TRBV5-1,ASRPGGGPYEQY
TRBJ2-7,NA,TRBV29-1,SAVPGGILNEQY
TRBJ1-1,NA,TRBV5-1,ASSLRGENTEAF
TRBJ1-5,NA,TRBV2,ASSEDRGVQPQH
TRBJ2-3,NA,TRBV4-1,ASSPLGPGQSTQY